Below, 20 T cell receptor beta chains from the same sample are listed, as sequenced in a study of technical replicates of blood from a few donors. Using immunoSEQ multiplex PCR, the repertoire was profiled, and TCRdb retains in-frame clones only, with some absent. The repertoire holds tens of thousands of clones, with more than 85% as singletons. The material sequenced was PBMCs. Receptors originate from a human donor in good health. Some clones in this sample may be carry-over from other donors' samples.

CDR3 nucleotides: TGTGCCAGCTCACCCGGGGTGGACAATCAGCCCCAGCATTTT. As protein: CASSPGVDNQPQHF. This chain uses TRBV18 with TRBJ1-5; D remains unclear. Germline CDR1 and CDR2: KGHSH and LQKENI. The V end lost 3 bases, the J end lost 3 bases, and 9 bases lay between the germline ends. The CDR3 has 14 residues.

The CDR3 DNA reads TGTGCCAGCAGCCCTCGGGGTAGCGGGGCCGAGACCCAGTACTTC. It codes for CASSPRGSGAETQYF. The chain is built from TRBV9 and TRBJ2-5; 8 bases match TRBD2. Germline loops: CDR1 SGDLS, CDR2 YYNGEE. V gave up 4 bases and J gave up 5 bases; unmatched junction bases: 10. The CDR3 consists of 15 residues.

The V gene is TRBV4-2, the J gene TRBJ2-3, with 11 bases matching TRBD2. J lost 2 bases, V lost 0 bases, and 4 bases had no gene match. Germline CDR1 LGHNA, CDR2 YNFKEQ. The CDR3 runs to 17 residues. The CDR3 spells CASSQDASGGSTDTQYF. Here the CDR3 DNA reads TGTGCCAGCAGCCAAGACGCTAGCGGGGGGTCCACAGATACGCAGTATTTT.

This chain joins TRBV5-1 and TRBJ1-6; 11 positions match TRBD1. V shed 4 bases and J 1 base; nucleotides not matched to a gene: 4. The CDR3 loop spans 17 amino acids. The V gene's germline CDR1 is SGHRS and CDR2 YFSETQ. For the CDR3, the DNA is TGCGCCAGCAGCGGCGGACAGGGGGCTTCCTATAATTCACCCCTCCACTTT. As protein: CASSGGQGASYNSPLHF. Based on the CDR3 plus reference TRBV5-1 and TRBJ1-6, the full variable domain is KAGVTQTPRYLIKTRGQQVTLSCSPISGHRSVSWYQQTPGQGLQFLFEYFSETQRNKGNFPGRFSGRQFSNSRSEMNVSTLELGDSALYLCASSGGQGASYNSPLHFGNGTRLTVT.

The chain employs TRBV5-1 and TRBJ2-3; TRBD2 matches at 11 bases. J lost 6 bases, V lost 1 base, and 10 bases had no gene match. Germline CDR1 is SGHRS and CDR2 is YFSETQ. The CDR3 is made up of 17 amino acids. CDR3 nucleotides: TGCGCCAGCAGCTTGTTCCTAGCGGGAGGCTCAGCGGATACGCAGTATTTT. This codes for CASSLFLAGGSADTQYF.

The chain is built from TRBV9 and TRBJ2-5; 10 bases are shared with TRBD2. With V trimmed by 0 bases and J by 3 bases, 11 bases remained unmatched. Looked up from germline, CDR1 is SGDLS and CDR2 is YYNGEE. This CDR3 spans 18 amino acids. The CDR3 region has the DNA TGTGCCAGCAGCGTAGGGCCTAGCGGGGGAATGGGAGAAGAGACCCAGTACTTC. Amino acid sequence: CASSVGPSGGMGEETQYF.

The CDR3 reads CASRVGGEPYNEQFF. The CDR3 DNA reads as TGTGCCAGCAGAGTGGGGGGAGAACCCTACAATGAGCAGTTCTTC. V gene TRBV6-5 combines with J gene TRBJ2-1; D perhaps matches TRBD2 (6 bases). This CDR3 has 15 amino acids. CDR1 MNHEY and CDR2 SVGAGI come from the germline V gene. V was pared by 6 bases and J by 2 bases, with 14 bases between.

The count of this clone is one. This rearrangement joins TRBV7-2 to TRBJ2-3, with 10 bases identical to TRBD2. Germline CDR1 reads SGHTA; CDR2 reads FQGNSA. The V and J ends lost 0 bases and 6 bases, in that order; junction bases with no gene match: 6. This CDR3 comprises 16 residues. The CDR3 DNA sequence: TGTGCCAGCAGCTTAGCGGGAAGCGGGGGGGGTGATACGCAGTATTTT. Translating it yields CASSLAGSGGGDTQYF.

J is TRBJ2-5 and V is TRBV4-1, with D unclear. The germline CDR1 and CDR2 sequences are MGHRA and YSYEKL. This CDR3 has 13 amino acids. The V end was cut by 1 base, the J end by 6 bases, with 9 bases between. The CDR3 spells CASSQGFGQTQYF. The CDR3 coding sequence is TGCGCCAGCAGCCAAGGATTTGGGCAGACCCAGTACTTC.

Points on this clone: In the same sample, other DNA sequences code for this CDR3. The rearrangement uses TRBV5-1 and TRBJ2-1; 11 positions match TRBD2. Germline CDR1 and CDR2: SGHRS and YFSETQ. Trimming cost V 4 bases and J 2 bases; bases outside gene matches: 5. The CDR3 runs to 16 residues. The CDR3 bases are TGCGCCAGCAGCACCTTAGCGGGAGGGCCCTACAATGAGCAGTTCTTC. Encoded protein: CASSTLAGGPYNEQFF. The full variable domain, rest sourced from reference TRBV5-1 and TRBJ2-1, is KAGVTQTPRYLIKTRGQQVTLSCSPISGHRSVSWYQQTPGQGLQFLFEYFSETQRNKGNFPGRFSGRQFSNSRSEMNVSTLELGDSALYLCASSTLAGGPYNEQFFGPGTRLTVL.

This chain uses TRBV5-6 with TRBJ2-3; 9 nucleotides align to TRBD1. Germline lookup yields CDR1 SGHDT and CDR2 YYEEEE. The V segment lost 3 bases and the J segment 4 bases; nucleotides outside the gene matches: 3. The CDR3 runs to 14 residues. CDR3 nucleotides: TGTGCCAGCAGCTGGGACAGGGCTGCAGATACGCAGTATTTT. Encoded protein: CASSWDRAADTQYF.

The V and J genes are TRBV6-1 and TRBJ1-1; perhaps TRBD1 as D (6 bases). The germline V and J ends were trimmed by 6 bases and 3 bases, with 14 bases remaining between them. Germline V gene lookup returns CDR1 MNHNS and CDR2 SASEGT. CDR3 length: 14 amino acids. This chain's CDR3 is CASSDKRTDTEAFF. The CDR3 DNA reads TGTGCCAGCAGCGACAAACGGACAGACACTGAAGCTTTCTTT.

The chain joins TRBV7-9 to TRBJ2-2, with D maybe TRBD2 (6 bases). Germline CDR1 and CDR2: SEHNR and FQNEAQ (reference sequence). The V end lost 5 bases, the J end lost 8 bases, and 15 bases lay between the germline ends. This CDR3 is 14 amino acids long. The CDR3 sequence: CASSDRLGRGELFF. The CDR3 coding sequence is TGTGCCAGCAGCGACCGACTAGGGAGAGGGGAGCTGTTTTTT.

This chain uses TRBV28 with TRBJ1-2; D is perhaps TRBD1 (5 bases). The CDR3 length is 14 residues. Germline CDR1 and CDR2: MDHEN and SYDVKM. The V and J ends lost 2 bases and 4 bases respectively, with 11 bases between them. This chain's CDR3 is CASSLEPGGYGYTF. CDR3 in DNA: TGTGCCAGCAGTTTAGAACCGGGGGGCTATGGCTACACCTTC.

This chain connects TRBV18 to TRBJ2-7; 7 nucleotides align to TRBD2. With 2 bases clipped from V and 5 bases from J, the junction kept 9 bases outside the gene matches. This CDR3 region has 15 residues. Germline V gene data show CDR1 as KGHSH and CDR2 as LQKENI. The CDR3: CASSPGTTRLNEQYF. CDR3 nucleotides: TGTGCCAGCTCACCAGGGACTACCCGGCTTAACGAGCAGTACTTC.

The chain couples TRBV4-3 to TRBJ2-5; D is ambiguous. V lost 0 bases and J lost 7, with 9 bases in between. The CDR3 loop spans 13 amino acids. Germline loops: CDR1 LGHNA, CDR2 YSLEER. The CDR3 nucleotides are TGCGCCAGCAGCCAAGAGCTAGGAAGGACCCAGTACTTC. Its translation: CASSQELGRTQYF.

This clone was seen once. This chain joins TRBV7-2 and TRBJ1-2, with D possibly TRBD1 on 6 matching bases. Trimming removed 1 base from V and 7 bases from J, with 16 bases in between. Germline V CDR1 and CDR2: SGHTA, FQGNSA. The CDR3 length is 15 residues. CDR3 protein: CASSLEGRGLIGYTF. The CDR3 DNA reads TGTGCCAGCAGCTTAGAGGGCAGGGGCTTGATTGGCTACACCTTC.

This sequence joins TRBV2 and TRBJ1-2; 7 bases align to TRBD1. This CDR3 is built from 12 residues. Germline loops: CDR1 SNHLY, CDR2 FYNNEI. V dropped 6 bases and J dropped 8; count of bases not matched to a gene: 6. The CDR3 is CASSGQTGGYTF. Written as DNA, the CDR3 is TGTGCCAGCAGCGGACAGACAGGGGGCTACACCTTC.

The chain has TRBV5-1 and TRBJ2-5; 8 positions agree with TRBD1. Germline loops: CDR1 SGHRS, CDR2 YFSETQ. The CDR3 runs 15 residues. J gave up 4 bases and V 4 bases, and 9 bases lay outside the gene matches. The CDR3 DNA reads TGCGCCAGCAGCGTGACCCGACAGGGGAGAGAGACCCAGTACTTC. Translating it yields CASSVTRQGRETQYF.

This clone came up once. V usage is TRBV7-2 and J usage is TRBJ2-7; 8 bases match TRBD1. Looked up from germline, CDR1 is SGHTA and CDR2 is FQGNSA. The CDR3 has 15 amino acids. The ends lost 5 bases at V and 0 bases at J; junction bases unmatched: 6. The CDR3, as DNA: TGTGCCAGCAGCGCATGGACAGGGAGCTCCTACGAGCAGTACTTC. Translating gives CASSAWTGSSYEQYF.